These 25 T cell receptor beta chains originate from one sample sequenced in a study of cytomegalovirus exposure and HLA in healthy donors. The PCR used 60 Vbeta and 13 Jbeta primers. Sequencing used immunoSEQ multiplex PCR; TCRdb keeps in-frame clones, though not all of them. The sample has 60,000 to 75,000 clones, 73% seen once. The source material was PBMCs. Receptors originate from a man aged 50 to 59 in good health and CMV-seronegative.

CDR3 region: CASSHLQGFTGNTIYF. The DNA of the CDR3 is TGCGCCAGCAGCCATCTACAGGGATTTACTGGAAACACCATATATTTT. The chain carries TRBV4-1 and TRBJ1-3; the D gene is possibly TRBD1 (6 bases). Per the germline V gene, CDR1 is MGHRA and CDR2 is YSYEKL. This CDR3 is built from 16 residues. Trimming stripped 3 bases from V and 2 bases from J, with 14 bases between.

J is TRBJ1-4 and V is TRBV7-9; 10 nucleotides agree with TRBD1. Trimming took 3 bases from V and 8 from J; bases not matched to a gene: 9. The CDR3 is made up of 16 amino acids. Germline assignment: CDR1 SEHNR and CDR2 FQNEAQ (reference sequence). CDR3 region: CASSLRWDRGGEKLFF. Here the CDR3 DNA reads TGTGCCAGCAGCTTGCGCTGGGACAGGGGTGGGGAAAAACTGTTTTTT.

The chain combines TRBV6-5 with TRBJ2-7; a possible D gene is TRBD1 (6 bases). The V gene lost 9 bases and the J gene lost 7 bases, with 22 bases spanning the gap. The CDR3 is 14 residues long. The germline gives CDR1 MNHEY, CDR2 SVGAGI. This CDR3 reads CASRPDSTLREQYF. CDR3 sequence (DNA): TGTGCCAGTCGGCCGGACAGCACCCTTCGGGAGCAGTACTTC.

The CDR3 DNA follows: TGCGCCAGCAGCTTGGAGGCGGGGCTCGGCACCGGGGAGCTGTTTTTT. Protein sequence: CASSLEAGLGTGELFF. The chain joins TRBV5-1 to TRBJ2-2; possible D gene TRBD2, 6 bases. Per germline, CDR1 SGHRS and CDR2 YFSETQ. V shed 0 bases and J shed 4 bases, with 13 bases lying between them. The CDR3 is made up of 16 amino acids.

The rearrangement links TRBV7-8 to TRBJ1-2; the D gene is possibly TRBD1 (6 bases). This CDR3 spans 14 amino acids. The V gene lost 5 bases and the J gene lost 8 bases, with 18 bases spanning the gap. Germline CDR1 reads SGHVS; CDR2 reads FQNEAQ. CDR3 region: CASSRTDSLRGYTF. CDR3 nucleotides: TGTGCCAGCAGCCGTACGGACAGCCTGAGGGGCTACACCTTC.

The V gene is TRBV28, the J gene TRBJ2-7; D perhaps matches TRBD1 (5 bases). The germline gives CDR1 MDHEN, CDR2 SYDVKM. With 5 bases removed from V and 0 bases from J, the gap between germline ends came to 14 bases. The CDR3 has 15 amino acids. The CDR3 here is CASSPPTGYSYEQYF. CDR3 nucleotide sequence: TGTGCCAGCAGTCCACCCACAGGTTACTCCTACGAGCAGTACTTC. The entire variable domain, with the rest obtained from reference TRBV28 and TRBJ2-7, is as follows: DVKVTQSSRYLVKRTGEKVFLECVQDMDHENMFWYRQDPGLGLRLIYFSYDVKMKEKGDIPEGYSVSREKKERFSLILESASTNQTSMYLCASSPPTGYSYEQYFGPGTRLTVT.

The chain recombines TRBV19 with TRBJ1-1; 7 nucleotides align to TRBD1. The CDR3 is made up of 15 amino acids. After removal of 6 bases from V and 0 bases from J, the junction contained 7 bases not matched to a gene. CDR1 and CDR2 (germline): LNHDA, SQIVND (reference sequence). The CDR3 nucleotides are TGTGCCAGTAGGGCAGGGGGTATGGTGAACACTGAAGCTTTCTTT. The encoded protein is CASRAGGMVNTEAFF.

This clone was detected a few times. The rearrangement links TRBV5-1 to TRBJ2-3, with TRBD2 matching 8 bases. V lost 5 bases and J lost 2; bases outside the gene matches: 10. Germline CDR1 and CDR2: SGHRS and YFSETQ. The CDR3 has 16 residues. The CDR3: CASSRISGAYTDTQYF. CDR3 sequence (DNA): TGCGCCAGCAGTCGGATTAGCGGGGCTTACACAGATACGCAGTATTTT.

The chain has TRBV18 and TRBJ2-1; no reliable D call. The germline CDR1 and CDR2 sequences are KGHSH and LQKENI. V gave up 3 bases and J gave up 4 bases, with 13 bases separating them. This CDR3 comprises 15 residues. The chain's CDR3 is CASSPRQQIYNEQFF. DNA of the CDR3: TGTGCCAGCTCACCGCGGCAGCAGATATACAATGAGCAGTTCTTC.

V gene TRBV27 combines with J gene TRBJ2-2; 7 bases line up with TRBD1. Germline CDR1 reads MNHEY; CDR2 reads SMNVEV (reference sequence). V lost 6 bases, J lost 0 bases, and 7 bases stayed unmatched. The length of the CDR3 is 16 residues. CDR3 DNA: TGTGCCAGCAGCCGATCCGGGACAGCGAACACCGGGGAGCTGTTTTTT. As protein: CASSRSGTANTGELFF.

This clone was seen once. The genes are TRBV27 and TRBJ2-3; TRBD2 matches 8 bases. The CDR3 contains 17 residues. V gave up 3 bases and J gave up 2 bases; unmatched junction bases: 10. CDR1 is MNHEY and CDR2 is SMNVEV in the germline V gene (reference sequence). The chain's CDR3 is CASSFFGASGSTDTQYF. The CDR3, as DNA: TGTGCCAGCAGTTTCTTTGGGGCTAGCGGGTCCACAGATACGCAGTATTTT.

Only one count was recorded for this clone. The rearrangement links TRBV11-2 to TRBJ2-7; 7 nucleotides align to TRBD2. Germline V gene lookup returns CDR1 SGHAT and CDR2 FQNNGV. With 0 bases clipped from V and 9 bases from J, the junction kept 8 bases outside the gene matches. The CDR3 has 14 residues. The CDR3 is CASSLEFGRTWQYF. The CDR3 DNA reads TGTGCCAGCAGCTTAGAGTTCGGGAGGACCTGGCAGTACTTC.

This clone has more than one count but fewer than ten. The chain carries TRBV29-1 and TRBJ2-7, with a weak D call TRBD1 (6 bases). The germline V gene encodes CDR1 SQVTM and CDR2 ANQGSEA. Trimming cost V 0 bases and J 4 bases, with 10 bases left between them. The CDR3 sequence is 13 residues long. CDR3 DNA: TGCAGCGTTGAAGATCGGACAGCTTACGAGCAGTACTTC. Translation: CSVEDRTAYEQYF.

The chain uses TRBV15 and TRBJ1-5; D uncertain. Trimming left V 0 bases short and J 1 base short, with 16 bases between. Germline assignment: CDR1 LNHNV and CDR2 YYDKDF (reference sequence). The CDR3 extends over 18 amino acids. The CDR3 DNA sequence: TGTGCCACCAGCAGAGAAGCGGTCGCATATATCAGCAATCAGCCCCAGCATTTT. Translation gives CATSREAVAYISNQPQHF.

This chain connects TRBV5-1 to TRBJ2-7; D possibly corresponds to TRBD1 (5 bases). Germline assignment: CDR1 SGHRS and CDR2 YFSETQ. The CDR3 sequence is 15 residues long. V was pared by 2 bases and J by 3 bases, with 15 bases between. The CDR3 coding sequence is TGCGCCAGCAGCTTAACCAGGGTTTCTTACTACGAGCAGTACTTC. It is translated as CASSLTRVSYYEQYF.

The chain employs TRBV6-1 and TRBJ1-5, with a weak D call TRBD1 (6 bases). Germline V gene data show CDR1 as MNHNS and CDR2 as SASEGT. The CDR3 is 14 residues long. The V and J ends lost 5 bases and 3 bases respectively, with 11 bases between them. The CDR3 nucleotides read TGTGCCAGCAGTAGAGGACAGCCCAATCAGCCCCAGCATTTT. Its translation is CASSRGQPNQPQHF.

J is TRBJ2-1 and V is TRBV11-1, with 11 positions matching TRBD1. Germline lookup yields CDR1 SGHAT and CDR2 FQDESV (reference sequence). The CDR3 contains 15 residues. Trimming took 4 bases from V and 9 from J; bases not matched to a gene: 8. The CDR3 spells CASSWVDRGQGEQFF. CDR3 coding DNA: TGTGCCAGCAGCTGGGTGGACAGGGGGCAAGGTGAGCAGTTCTTC.

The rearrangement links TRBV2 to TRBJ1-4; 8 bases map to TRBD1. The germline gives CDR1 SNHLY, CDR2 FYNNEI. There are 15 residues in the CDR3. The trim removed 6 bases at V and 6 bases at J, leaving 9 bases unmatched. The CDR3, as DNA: TGTGCCAGCAGCTTCACCAGGGGGCGGGATGAAAAACTGTTTTTT. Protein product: CASSFTRGRDEKLFF. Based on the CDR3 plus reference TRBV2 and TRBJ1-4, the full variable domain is EPEVTQTPSHQVTQMGQEVILRCVPISNHLYFYWYRQILGQKVEFLVSFYNNEISEKSEIFDDQFSVERPDGSNFTLKIRSTKLEDSAMYFCASSFTRGRDEKLFFGSGTQLSVL.

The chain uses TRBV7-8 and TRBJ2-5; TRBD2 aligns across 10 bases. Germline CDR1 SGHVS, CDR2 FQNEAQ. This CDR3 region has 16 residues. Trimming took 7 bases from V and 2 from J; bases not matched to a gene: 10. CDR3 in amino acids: CASIAPGLAEQETQYF. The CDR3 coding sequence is TGTGCCAGCATCGCCCCCGGACTAGCGGAACAAGAGACCCAGTACTTC.

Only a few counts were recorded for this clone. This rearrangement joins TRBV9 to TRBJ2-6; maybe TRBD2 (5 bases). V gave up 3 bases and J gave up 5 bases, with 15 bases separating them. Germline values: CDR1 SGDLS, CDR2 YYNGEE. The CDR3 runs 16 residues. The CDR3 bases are TGTGCCAGCAGCGCCAGAGAGGAGGTTCGGGCCAACGTCCTGACTTTC. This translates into CASSAREEVRANVLTF. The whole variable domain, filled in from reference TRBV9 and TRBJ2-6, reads DSGVTQTPKHLITATGQRVTLRCSPRSGDLSVYWYQQSLDQGLQFLIQYYNGEERAKGNILERFSAQQFPDLHSELNLSSLELGDSALYFCASSAREEVRANVLTFGAGSRLTVL.

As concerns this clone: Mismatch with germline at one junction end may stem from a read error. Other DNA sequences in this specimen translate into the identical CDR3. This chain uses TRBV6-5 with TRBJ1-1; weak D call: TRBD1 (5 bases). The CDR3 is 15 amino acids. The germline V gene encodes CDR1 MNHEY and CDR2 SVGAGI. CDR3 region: CASSYSNRPNTEAFF. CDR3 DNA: TGCGCCAGCAGTTACTCGAACAGGCCGAACACTGAAGCTTTCTTT.

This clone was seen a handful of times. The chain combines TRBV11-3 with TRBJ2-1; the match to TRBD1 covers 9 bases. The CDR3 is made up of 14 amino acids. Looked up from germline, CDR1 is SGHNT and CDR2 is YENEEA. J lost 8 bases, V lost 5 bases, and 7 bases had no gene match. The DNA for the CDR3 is TGTGCCAGCAGCCCCCCGGACAGGGGCTATGAGCAGTTCTTC. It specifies CASSPPDRGYEQFF.

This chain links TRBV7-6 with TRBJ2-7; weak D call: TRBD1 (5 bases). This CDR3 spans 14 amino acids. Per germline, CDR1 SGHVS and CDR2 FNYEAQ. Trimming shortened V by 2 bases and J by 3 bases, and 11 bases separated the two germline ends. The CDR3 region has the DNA TGTGCCAGCAGCTTATGGTCCAGGGACTACGAGCAGTACTTC. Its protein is CASSLWSRDYEQYF.

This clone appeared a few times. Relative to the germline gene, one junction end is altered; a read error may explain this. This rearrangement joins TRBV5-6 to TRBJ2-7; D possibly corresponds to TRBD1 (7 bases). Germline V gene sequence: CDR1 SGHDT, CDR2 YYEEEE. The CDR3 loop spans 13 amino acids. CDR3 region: CASSLAQGGEQYF. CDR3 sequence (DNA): TGCGCCAGCAGCTTAGCCCAGGGGGGCGAGCAGTACTTC.

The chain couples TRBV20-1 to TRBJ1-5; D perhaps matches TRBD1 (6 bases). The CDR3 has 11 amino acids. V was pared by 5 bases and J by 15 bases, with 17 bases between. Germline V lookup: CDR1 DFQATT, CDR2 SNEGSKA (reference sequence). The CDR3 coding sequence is TGCAGTGCTCCATTACAGGGAGGGGTGCATTTT. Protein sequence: CSAPLQGGVHF.